This T cell receptor (beta chain) was observed in a study of T cell repertoires in cytomegalovirus infection. As for the study in general: Both a matching HLA type and CMV infection were indicated by public TCR beta signatures. The study, taken as a whole, reports: Accumulated public TCR beta family frequency recognized individuals carrying CMV together with the relevant HLA. There were HLA-C-restricted CMV-specific TCR beta clonotypes dominating the ex vivo response.

This clonotype was recorded many times. Its antigen is not identified. Trimming pared 5 bases from V and 4 bases from J, leaving 9 bases between. The germline V gene has CDR1 SGHVS and CDR2 FNYEAQ. The CDR3 consists of 12 residues. TCRdb re-called the reads through MiXCR, storing one row per CDR3 protein. There are around 300,000 distinct CDR3 sequences in the sample; about a quarter occur only once, and approximately 14% lies in the top ten. This chain uses TRBV7-6 with TRBJ2-7; D may be TRBD1 (6 bases). The sample consisted of PBMCs. This clonotype was obtained from a human donor in good health (CMV status not recorded). Some clones in this sample may be carry-over from other donors' samples. The CDR3 DNA reads as TGTGCCAGCAGCCAGGACAGATACGAGCAGTACTTC. Translating it yields CASSQDRYEQYF.